This is a list of T cell receptor beta chains from one sample in a study of radiation and T cells in renal cell carcinoma. Data came from immunoSEQ multiplex PCR; TCRdb stores just in-frame clones and leaves some out. Of 75,000 to 90,000 clones in the sample, roughly 87% were seen once. Source: blood, taken from a patient whose treatment included radiotherapy and nephrectomy. The receptors here all came from a woman between 70 and 85 years old with renal cell carcinoma. The CDR3 runs from the conserved cysteine through the conserved F or W. Each record gives: V gene, clone size, D gene, J gene, CDR3 DNA, CDR3 protein. A D gene is named only where the DNA matches it firmly. Clone size is not always given. Where it is, it says once, few, many or a class for expanded clones.

V gene: TRBV27; clone size: NA; D gene: TRBD1; J gene: TRBJ2-7; CDR3 DNA: TGTGCCAGCAGGCGACAGGGGGGTTACGAGCAGTACTTC; CDR3 protein: CASRRQGGYEQYF
V gene: TRBV19; clone size: NA; D gene: NA; J gene: TRBJ1-2; CDR3 DNA: TGTGCCAGTAGTACCAGACAGCTAGCTAACTATGGCTACACCTTC; CDR3 protein: CASSTRQLANYGYTF
V gene: TRBV6-6; clone size: few; D gene: NA; J gene: TRBJ1-6; CDR3 DNA: TGTGCCAGCAGTTCTGGGGGTTCACCCCTCCACTTT; CDR3 protein: CASSSGGSPLHF
V gene: TRBV2; clone size: NA; D gene: NA; J gene: TRBJ1-6; CDR3 DNA: TGTGCCATCGGGACATACGATAATTCACCCCTCCACTTT; CDR3 protein: CAIGTYDNSPLHF
V gene: TRBV4-3; clone size: NA; D gene: NA; J gene: TRBJ1-3; CDR3 DNA: TGCGCCAGCAGCCAAGGACCACGAAACACCATATATTTT; CDR3 protein: CASSQGPRNTIYF
V gene: TRBV7-2; clone size: NA; D gene: NA; J gene: TRBJ2-7; CDR3 DNA: TGTGCCAGCAGCTTAAGGGCAGACTCCTACGAGCAGTACTTC; CDR3 protein: CASSLRADSYEQYF
V gene: TRBV29-1; clone size: NA; D gene: NA; J gene: TRBJ2-1; CDR3 DNA: TGCAGCTCGAATTCCCCGGGGAGCTCCTACAATGAGCAGTTCTTC; CDR3 protein: CSSNSPGSSYNEQFF
V gene: TRBV7-3; clone size: NA; D gene: NA; J gene: TRBJ1-1; CDR3 DNA: TGTGCCAGCAGCTTTTTGCGGAACACTGAAGCTTTCTTT; CDR3 protein: CASSFLRNTEAFF
V gene: TRBV7-2; clone size: NA; D gene: NA; J gene: TRBJ2-3; CDR3 DNA: TGTGCCAGCAGCTTTGGACGGCGATCTCCAGATACGCAGTATTTT; CDR3 protein: CASSFGRRSPDTQYF
V gene: TRBV10-2; clone size: NA; D gene: NA; J gene: TRBJ1-4; CDR3 DNA: TGCGCCAGCAGGGGAGGGAACAAGAATGAAAAACTGTTTTTT; CDR3 protein: CASRGGNKNEKLFF
V gene: TRBV27; clone size: NA; D gene: TRBD1; J gene: TRBJ1-1; CDR3 DNA: TGTGCCAGCATCGGACAGGGGGCTTGGGTTGGAGCTTTCTTT; CDR3 protein: CASIGQGAWVGAFF
V gene: TRBV7-2; clone size: NA; D gene: NA; J gene: TRBJ2-7; CDR3 DNA: TGTGCCAGCAGCTTAACTGGGTACGAGCAGTACTTC; CDR3 protein: CASSLTGYEQYF
V gene: TRBV6-6; clone size: NA; D gene: NA; J gene: TRBJ1-6; CDR3 DNA: TGTGCCAGCAGTTACGGCAGTTCCTATAATTCACCCCTCCACTTT; CDR3 protein: CASSYGSSYNSPLHF
V gene: TRBV5-1; clone size: NA; D gene: NA; J gene: TRBJ2-1; CDR3 DNA: TGCGCCAGCACCAATGTGGGTGAGCAGTTCTTC; CDR3 protein: CASTNVGEQFF
V gene: TRBV5-1; clone size: NA; D gene: NA; J gene: TRBJ2-2; CDR3 DNA: TGCGCCAGCGACCCGGGAATAGCCGTAAGGACCGGGGAGCTGTTTTTT; CDR3 protein: CASDPGIAVRTGELFF
V gene: TRBV27; clone size: NA; D gene: TRBD1; J gene: TRBJ1-2; CDR3 DNA: TGTGCCAGCCGGGACAGGAGCTATGGCTACACCTTC; CDR3 protein: CASRDRSYGYTF
V gene: TRBV5-8; clone size: NA; D gene: NA; J gene: TRBJ2-7; CDR3 DNA: TGTGCCAGCAGCCCGTGGGCAACCTACGAGCAGTACTTC; CDR3 protein: CASSPWATYEQYF
V gene: TRBV28; clone size: NA; D gene: TRBD2; J gene: TRBJ2-7; CDR3 DNA: TGTGCCAGCAGTTTCGGTTTAGCGGGGGGCTACGAGCAGTACTTC; CDR3 protein: CASSFGLAGGYEQYF
V gene: TRBV13; clone size: NA; D gene: NA; J gene: TRBJ1-5; CDR3 DNA: TGTGCCAGCAGCTTAGCAGAAAATCAGCCCCAGCATTTT; CDR3 protein: CASSLAENQPQHF
V gene: TRBV5-6; clone size: NA; D gene: NA; J gene: TRBJ1-5; CDR3 DNA: TGTGCCAGCAGCTTGCGGGGGCCTAGTCAGCCCCAGCATTTT; CDR3 protein: CASSLRGPSQPQHF
V gene: TRBV18; clone size: NA; D gene: NA; J gene: TRBJ2-7; CDR3 DNA: TGTGCCAGCTCACCAGGGGCTCCGAACTCCTACGAGCAGTACTTC; CDR3 protein: CASSPGAPNSYEQYF
V gene: TRBV28; clone size: NA; D gene: NA; J gene: TRBJ2-5; CDR3 DNA: TGTGCCAGCAGCGGGGGCGCCCGGGAGACCCAGTACTTC; CDR3 protein: CASSGGARETQYF
V gene: TRBV5-1; clone size: few; D gene: NA; J gene: TRBJ1-1; CDR3 DNA: TGCGCCAGCTTGCTAAGGGAGAACACTGAAGCTTTCTTT; CDR3 protein: CASLLRENTEAFF
V gene: TRBV28; clone size: NA; D gene: TRBD1; J gene: TRBJ2-2; CDR3 DNA: TGTGCCAGCAGTTTATGGAGACAGGGTAACACCGGGGAGCTGTTTTTT; CDR3 protein: CASSLWRQGNTGELFF
V gene: TRBV9; clone size: NA; D gene: NA; J gene: TRBJ1-6; CDR3 DNA: TGTGCCAGCAGCGCCGTCGGGGGGTTTGGCTCACCCCTCCACTTT; CDR3 protein: CASSAVGGFGSPLHF
V gene: TRBV5-1; clone size: NA; D gene: NA; J gene: TRBJ2-7; CDR3 DNA: TGCGCCAGCAGGCCGACAGCATCCTACGAGCAGTACTTC; CDR3 protein: CASRPTASYEQYF
V gene: TRBV12-5; clone size: once; D gene: TRBD1; J gene: TRBJ2-2; CDR3 DNA: TGTGCTAGTGGTTTGGTCAGGGGGCAGATGGCCGGGGAGCTGTTTTTT; CDR3 protein: CASGLVRGQMAGELFF
V gene: TRBV4-2; clone size: NA; D gene: TRBD2; J gene: TRBJ2-7; CDR3 DNA: TGTGCCAGCAGCCAAGTCTCTAGCGGGGGATACGAGCAGTACTTC; CDR3 protein: CASSQVSSGGYEQYF